These T cell receptor beta chains were read from a single sample in a study of HIV-infected patients and healthy controls. TCRdb reprocessed the 5' RACE reads with MiXCR, giving one entry per CDR3 protein. The sample yields approximately 64,000 distinct CDR3 sequences, 15% to 20% seen once. Input material: CD4+ T cells from blood. These receptor sequences come from a human donor in good health. Each CDR3 is given with its conserved first and last residue. D genes are given only for firm matches. Only some rows state a clone size, as once, few, many or a class for expanded clones.

d_gene,abundance,j_gene,v_gene,CDR3aa,CDR3nt
TRBD2,-,TRBJ2-7,TRBV6-5,CASSRWGGTHEQYF,TGTGCCAGCAGCCGGTGGGGGGGAACCCACGAGCAGTACTTC
-,many,TRBJ2-1,TRBV6-2/TRBV6-3,CASSSLVSNEQFF,TGTGCCAGCAGTTCTCTAGTCTCCAATGAGCAGTTCTTC
TRBD1,many,TRBJ1-2,TRBV12-3/TRBV12-4,CASSFSDRGLNGYTF,TGTGCCAGCAGTTTTTCAGACAGGGGGCTGAATGGCTACACCTTC
TRBD1,few,TRBJ1-1,TRBV5-1,CASSGRGPGTEAFF,TGCGCCAGCAGTGGCAGGGGGCCGGGGACTGAAGCTTTCTTT
-,many,TRBJ2-1,TRBV29-1,CSVDLVSAYNEQFF,TGCAGCGTTGACCTGGTTTCAGCCTACAATGAGCAGTTCTTC
-,-,TRBJ2-1,TRBV20-1,CSARDPSGRDEQFF,TGCAGTGCTAGAGATCCCTCGGGGAGAGATGAGCAGTTCTTC
-,-,TRBJ2-2,TRBV10-3,CAIKGGVDANTGELFF,TGTGCCATCAAGGGCGGAGTCGATGCGAACACCGGGGAGCTGTTTTTT
-,many,TRBJ2-5,TRBV12-3/TRBV12-4,CASSPGQRGGETQYF,TGTGCCAGCAGTCCCGGACAGCGTGGAGGGGAGACCCAGTACTTC
TRBD1,many,TRBJ2-5,TRBV24-1,CATSDPGQSQETQYF,TGTGCCACCAGTGATCCGGGACAGTCTCAAGAGACCCAGTACTTC
-,-,TRBJ1-1,TRBV11-1,CASSSNSGTLAFF,TGTGCCAGCAGTTCAAACAGCGGGACACTAGCTTTCTTT
-,many,TRBJ2-3,TRBV7-9,CASSPVARDTQYF,TGTGCCAGCAGCCCAGTTGCGAGGGATACGCAGTATTTT
-,few,TRBJ1-2,TRBV6-1,CASSDLDRLIGYTF,TGTGCCAGCAGCGACTTGGACAGATTGATTGGCTACACCTTC
-,many,TRBJ2-5,TRBV20-1,CSATTQGTGTQYF,TGCAGTGCTACGACACAGGGTACCGGGACCCAGTACTTC
TRBD2,few,TRBJ2-2,TRBV5-1,CASSLAGLAGTGELFF,TGCGCCAGCAGCTTGGCAGGACTAGCGGGCACCGGGGAGCTGTTTTTT
-,few,TRBJ2-7,TRBV18,CASSVTRGYEQYF,TGTGCCAGCTCAGTCACTAGAGGCTACGAGCAGTACTTC
-,many,TRBJ1-5,TRBV29-1,CSVGQGSGNQPQHF,TGCAGCGTTGGGCAGGGGTCGGGCAATCAGCCCCAGCATTTT
-,-,TRBJ1-1,TRBV6-6,CASSYPQKNTEAFF,TGTGCCAGCAGTTACCCACAGAAAAACACTGAAGCTTTCTTT
TRBD1,-,TRBJ1-5,TRBV6-2/TRBV6-3,CASSPPGTGAFSNQPQHF,TGTGCCAGCAGTCCCCCCGGGACAGGGGCGTTTAGCAATCAGCCCCAGCATTTT
-,many,TRBJ2-3,TRBV20-1,CSARLMDSAISSTDTQYF,TGCAGTGCTAGGCTGATGGACTCTGCAATTTCTAGCACAGATACGCAGTATTTT
-,few,TRBJ2-5,TRBV14,CASSQAGGSGETQYF,TGTGCCAGCAGCCAAGCCGGGGGTAGCGGAGAGACCCAGTACTTC
-,-,TRBJ1-2,TRBV14,CASSHDPYYGYTF,TGTGCCAGCAGCCACGACCCATACTATGGCTACACCTTC
TRBD2,-,TRBJ2-1,TRBV3-1,CASSPEGLAGLVNEQFF,TGTGCCAGCAGCCCCGAGGGCCTAGCGGGACTCGTCAATGAGCAGTTCTTC
-,many,TRBJ2-1,TRBV12-3/TRBV12-4,CASSSNEQFF,TGTGCCAGCAGTTCCAATGAGCAGTTCTTC
-,-,TRBJ1-3,TRBV3-1,CASSHRRGRVSGNTIYF,TGTGCCAGCAGCCATCGGCGGGGCCGAGTCTCTGGAAACACCATATATTTT
-,many,TRBJ1-5,TRBV30,CAWSVGSSNQPQHF,TGTGCCTGGAGTGTCGGAAGCAGCAATCAGCCCCAGCATTTT
TRBD1,few,TRBJ1-3,TRBV29-1,CSVSGTARGSGNTIYF,TGCAGCGTCTCCGGGACAGCGAGGGGCTCTGGAAACACCATATATTTT
TRBD1,many,TRBJ1-3,TRBV20-1,CSGEGQGSGNTIYF,TGCAGTGGAGAAGGACAGGGCTCTGGAAACACCATATATTTT
TRBD1,-,TRBJ1-2,TRBV5-1,CASSRTGGGYTF,TGCGCCAGCAGCAGGACAGGGGGTGGCTACACCTTC
-,many,TRBJ2-3,TRBV7-9,CASSFRPLSTDTQYF,TGTGCCAGCAGCTTTAGGCCCCTTAGCACAGATACGCAGTATTTT
-,-,TRBJ1-2,TRBV7-9,CASSLRDHYGYTF,TGTGCCAGCAGCTTGAGGGACCACTATGGCTACACCTTC
-,few,TRBJ2-5,TRBV2,CASSRGEYQETQYF,TGTGCCAGCAGCCGGGGCGAGTACCAAGAGACCCAGTACTTC
-,many,TRBJ1-5,TRBV6-2/TRBV6-3,CASRFTGNQPQHF,TGTGCCAGCAGATTTACAGGGAATCAGCCCCAGCATTTT
-,many,TRBJ1-5,TRBV12-3/TRBV12-4,CASSVTENQPQHF,TGTGCCAGCAGCGTGACCGAAAATCAGCCCCAGCATTTT
TRBD2,many,TRBJ2-3,TRBV5-6,CASRPAGGGTDTQYF,TGTGCCAGCAGGCCCGCGGGGGGCGGGACAGATACGCAGTATTTT
-,-,TRBJ1-1,TRBV6-5,CASSYGEVTEAFF,TGTGCCAGCAGTTACGGGGAGGTCACTGAAGCTTTCTTT
TRBD2,many,TRBJ2-3,TRBV7-2,CASSLNSGSPPYF,TGTGCCAGTTCCCTTAATAGCGGGAGTCCCCCGTATTTT
-,many,TRBJ1-1,TRBV13,CASTSRGTEAFF,TGTGCCAGCACCAGCAGGGGAACTGAAGCTTTCTTT
-,many,TRBJ1-1,TRBV29-1,CSVGGFNTEAFF,TGCAGCGTGGGGGGATTCAACACTGAAGCTTTCTTT
TRBD1,-,TRBJ1-1,TRBV6-5,CASRQGANTEAFF,TGTGCCAGCAGACAGGGGGCGAACACTGAAGCTTTCTTT
TRBD2,-,TRBJ2-1,TRBV6-5,CASSNWASGSDEQFF,TGTGCCAGCAGTAACTGGGCTAGCGGGAGTGATGAGCAGTTCTTC
-,-,TRBJ2-3,TRBV20-1,CSARDRRRRGFTDTQYF,TGCAGTGCTAGAGATCGGCGGAGGCGGGGATTCACAGATACGCAGTATTTT
-,-,TRBJ2-4,TRBV6-5,CASSHGLGLAKNIQYF,TGTGCCAGCAGCCACGGGCTAGGGCTAGCCAAAAACATTCAGTACTTC
-,few,TRBJ1-1,TRBV6-2/TRBV6-3,CASSYPPAGARTEAFF,TGTGCCAGCAGTTACCCCCCAGCGGGGGCGAGGACTGAAGCTTTCTTT
TRBD1,once,TRBJ2-5,TRBV10-3,CAIRDREETQYF,TGTGCCATCAGGGACAGGGAAGAGACCCAGTACTTC